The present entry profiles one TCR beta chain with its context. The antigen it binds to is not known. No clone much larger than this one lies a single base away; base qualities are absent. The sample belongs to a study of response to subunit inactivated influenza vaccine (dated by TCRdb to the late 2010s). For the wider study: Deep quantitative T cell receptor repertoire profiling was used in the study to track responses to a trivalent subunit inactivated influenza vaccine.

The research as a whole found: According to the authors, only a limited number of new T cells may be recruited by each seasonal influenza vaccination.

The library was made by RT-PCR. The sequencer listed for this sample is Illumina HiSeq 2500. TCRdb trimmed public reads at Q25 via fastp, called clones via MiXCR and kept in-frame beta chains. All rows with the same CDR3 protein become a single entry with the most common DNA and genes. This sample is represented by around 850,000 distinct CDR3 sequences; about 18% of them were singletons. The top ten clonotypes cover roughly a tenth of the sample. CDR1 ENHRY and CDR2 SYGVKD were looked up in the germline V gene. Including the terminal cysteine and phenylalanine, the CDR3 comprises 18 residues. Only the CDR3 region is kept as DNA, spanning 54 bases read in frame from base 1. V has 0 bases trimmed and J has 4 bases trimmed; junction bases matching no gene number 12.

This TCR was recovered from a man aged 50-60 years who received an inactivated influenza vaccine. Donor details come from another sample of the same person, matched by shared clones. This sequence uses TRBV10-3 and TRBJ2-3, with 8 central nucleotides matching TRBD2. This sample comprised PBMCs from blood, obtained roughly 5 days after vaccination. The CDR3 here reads CAISESHRSGSFADTQYF. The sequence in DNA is TGTGCCATCAGTGAGTCCCACAGGAGCGGGAGTTTTGCAGATACGCAGTATTTT.